This T cell receptor beta chain was obtained from a study of Ad26.COV2.S vaccination and SARS-CoV-2 variants. Overall study context: Dosing was one shot or two shots 56 days apart.

Assay used: immunoSEQ multiplex PCR; TCRdb lists only in-frame clones, some missing. The sample records roughly 400,000 clones, about 90% being singletons. Whole-study findings and limits: Vaccinated individuals (as opposed to placebo recipients) had higher spike-specific TCR breadth. Breadth and depth estimates from TCRs may understate total T cell responses.

Comments on this clone: Its target is not known.

As to treatment: around 19 received Ad26.COV2.S at low or high dose, single or two shots; a few received placebo; per-sample allocation not given. Samples came from day 63 after the first vaccine or placebo injection. The TCR sequence derives from a person between 18 and 65 years old who received the Ad26.COV2.S COVID-19 vaccine or a placebo. Here the sequenced sample was peripheral blood, taken in a trial of Ad26.COV2.S vaccine versus placebo.

CDR3 residues: CAWSHRARGDYGYTF. The CDR3 DNA is TGTGCCTGGAGCCATCGGGCCAGGGGGGACTATGGCTACACCTTC. The chain carries TRBV30 and TRBJ1-2, with 7 bases matching TRBD1. CDR3 length equals 15 residues. CDR1 and CDR2 from the germline V gene are GTSNPN and SVGIG (reference sequence). Trimming removed 3 bases from V and 3 bases from J; junction bases left unmatched: 10.